These T cell receptor beta chains were read from a single sample in a study of T cell repertoires in cytomegalovirus infection. MiXCR, applied by TCRdb to the reads, yields one record per CDR3 protein. The table lists 200,000 or so distinct CDR3 sequences, 28% of them singletons. Specimen: PBMCs. All receptors come from a human donor in good health (CMV status not recorded). Some clones in this sample may be carry-over from other donors' samples. Both conserved end residues are part of each CDR3. The D gene is left open where the match is weak. Only some rows state a clone size, as once, few, many or a class for expanded clones.

>TRBJ1-1|NA|TRBD1|TRBV5-5
CASSFRTGAAGAFF
TGTGCCAGCAGCTTTCGGACAGGGGCCGCCGGAGCTTTCTTT
>TRBJ2-2|NA|TRBD1|TRBV6-6
CASSYQGAALNTGELFF
TGTGCCAGCAGTTATCAGGGGGCAGCTCTGAACACCGGGGAGCTGTTTTTT
>TRBJ1-2|few|NA|TRBV10-3
CAITEGAVANYGYTF
TGTGCCATCACTGAAGGGGCAGTAGCTAACTATGGCTACACCTTC
>TRBJ2-5|few|NA|TRBV7-2
CASSLAGAEKETQYF
TGTGCCAGCAGCCTTGCGGGGGCGGAAAAAGAGACCCAGTACTTC
>TRBJ1-3|NA|NA|TRBV6-1
CVSSGRTSGNTIYF
TGTGTCAGCAGTGGCAGGACCTCTGGAAACACCATATATTTT
>TRBJ2-3|NA|NA|TRBV10-3
CAIGDSRSDTDTQYF
TGTGCCATCGGTGACTCGCGCTCTGACACAGATACGCAGTATTTT
>TRBJ2-5|NA|TRBD1|TRBV20-1
CSGASGQRQETQYF
TGCAGTGGAGCCTCGGGACAGCGACAAGAGACCCAGTACTTC
>TRBJ2-2|many|NA|TRBV7-8
CASSLRGNTGELFF
TGTGCCAGCAGCTTACGGGGTAACACCGGGGAGCTGTTTTTT
>TRBJ1-1|NA|NA|TRBV12-5
CASGLVHGGNTEAFF
TGTGCTAGTGGTTTGGTACATGGGGGGAACACTGAAGCTTTCTTT
>TRBJ2-7|few|TRBD1|TRBV5-1
CASSLEGDSTYEQYF
TGCGCCAGCAGCTTGGAGGGGGACAGTACCTACGAGCAGTACTTC
>TRBJ2-3|many|NA|TRBV7-6
CASSFDDGVDTQYF
TGTGCCAGCAGCTTCGACGATGGAGTAGATACGCAGTATTTT
>TRBJ1-1|few|TRBD1|TRBV6-6
CASRNHFTQGQGKITEAFF
TGTGCCAGCAGAAACCACTTTACCCAAGGACAGGGGAAGATCACTGAAGCTTTCTTT
>TRBJ1-1|NA|NA|TRBV7-8
CASSLGIGGTEAFF
TGTGCCAGCAGCTTAGGTATAGGGGGCACTGAAGCTTTCTTT
>TRBJ1-6|few|NA|TRBV6-2/TRBV6-3
CASSFLRDGNSPLHF
TGTGCCAGCAGTTTCCTCCGGGACGGAAATTCACCCCTCCACTTT
>TRBJ2-7|few|NA|TRBV29-1
CSVAGVLYEQYF
TGCAGCGTTGCGGGGGTACTCTACGAGCAGTACTTC
>TRBJ1-6|few|NA|TRBV14
CASSQEARNSPLHF
TGTGCCAGCAGCCAAGAGGCAAGGAATTCACCCCTCCACTTT
>TRBJ2-4|NA|NA|TRBV2
CAIGQQNIQYF
TGTGCCATCGGACAGCAAAACATTCAGTACTTC
>TRBJ1-1|NA|NA|TRBV7-6
CASSLNIRNTEAFF
TGTGCCAGCAGCTTAAACATACGAAACACTGAAGCTTTCTTT
>TRBJ2-1|few|NA|TRBV7-2
CASSPGLLNNEQFF
TGTGCCAGCAGCCCGGGTCTACTCAATAATGAGCAGTTCTTC
>TRBJ2-3|NA|NA|TRBV11-2
CASSRLDPSTDTQYF
TGTGCCAGCAGCCGACTAGATCCTAGCACAGATACGCAGTATTTT
>TRBJ2-5|NA|NA|TRBV6-6
CASSYSGAETQYF
TGTGCCAGCAGTTACTCAGGGGCGGAGACCCAGTACTTC
>TRBJ2-3|NA|NA|TRBV25-1
CASSEYEGEADTQYF
TGTGCCAGCAGTGAATACGAGGGTGAAGCAGATACGCAGTATTTT
>TRBJ2-1|NA|TRBD2|TRBV4-2
CASSQVWDYNNEQFF
TGTGCCAGCAGCCAAGTGTGGGACTACAACAATGAGCAGTTCTTC
>TRBJ2-5|many|NA|TRBV4-2
CASSQTKEETQYF
TGTGCCAGCAGCCAAACTAAGGAAGAGACCCAGTACTTC
>TRBJ1-4|few|NA|TRBV12-3/TRBV12-4
CASSWGVSNEKLFF
TGTGCCAGCAGCTGGGGGGTTTCGAATGAAAAACTGTTTTTT
>TRBJ1-1|NA|NA|TRBV6-5
CASHPGRGNTEAFF
TGTGCCAGCCACCCGGGACGGGGGAACACTGAAGCTTTCTTT
>TRBJ2-1|many|NA|TRBV20-1
CSARGSYNEQFF
TGCAGTGCTAGAGGTAGCTACAATGAGCAGTTCTTC
>TRBJ1-4|NA|NA|TRBV29-1
CSAGQGIPNEKLFF
TGCAGCGCGGGGCAGGGGATCCCTAATGAAAAACTGTTTTTT
>TRBJ2-5|NA|NA|TRBV3-1
CASSPWGRQETQYF
TGTGCCAGCAGCCCTTGGGGGCGACAAGAGACCCAGTACTTC
>TRBJ1-1|NA|NA|TRBV5-6
CASSRSTEAFF
TGTGCCAGCAGCCGGAGCACTGAAGCTTTCTTT
>TRBJ2-5|NA|NA|TRBV7-9
CASSFSGKGETQYF
TGTGCCAGCAGCTTTTCCGGAAAGGGAGAGACCCAGTACTTC
>TRBJ1-1|NA|NA|TRBV7-3
CASSLTKGTEAFF
TGTGCCAGCAGCTTAACAAAGGGGACTGAAGCTTTCTTT
>TRBJ2-7|NA|TRBD2|TRBV20-1
CSARVPPIAGVYEQYF
TGCAGTGCTAGAGTACCACCCATAGCGGGGGTCTACGAGCAGTACTTC
>TRBJ1-1|once|NA|TRBV19
CASSLLDLNTEAFF
TGTGCCAGTAGCCTCTTGGATTTGAACACTGAAGCTTTCTTT
>TRBJ1-1|few|NA|TRBV15
CATSRALNTEAFF
TGTGCCACCAGCAGAGCCCTTAACACTGAAGCTTTCTTT
>TRBJ1-5|many|NA|TRBV7-8
CASSRYSGADSNQPQHF
TGTGCCAGCAGCCGATACTCAGGGGCGGACAGCAATCAGCCCCAGCATTTT
>TRBJ2-1|NA|NA|TRBV10-3
CAISVKGFSSYNEQFF
TGTGCCATCAGTGTGAAGGGATTTAGCTCCTACAATGAGCAGTTCTTC
>TRBJ1-2|many|TRBD1|TRBV7-2
CASSLVTGGRYGYTF
TGTGCCAGCAGCTTAGTGACAGGGGGCCGCTATGGCTACACCTTC
>TRBJ1-5|NA|NA|TRBV25-1
CASSTPGANQPQHF
TGTGCCAGCAGTACCCCGGGGGCGAATCAGCCCCAGCATTTT
>TRBJ2-3|NA|NA|TRBV12-3/TRBV12-4
CASTPQEVGDTQYF
TGTGCCAGCACTCCTCAAGAAGTGGGAGATACGCAGTATTTT
>TRBJ1-2|NA|NA|TRBV11-2
CATSQANYGYTF
TGTGCCACCTCACAAGCTAACTATGGCTACACCTTC
>TRBJ2-7|NA|NA|TRBV7-9
CASSPKGATYEQYF
TGTGCCAGCAGCCCTAAAGGCGCTACCTACGAGCAGTACTTC
>TRBJ1-2|few|NA|TRBV6-5
CASRGENYGYTF
TGTGCCAGCAGGGGTGAGAACTATGGCTACACCTTC
>TRBJ2-3|few|NA|TRBV19
CASGGEDTQYF
TGTGCCAGTGGAGGGGAGGATACGCAGTATTTT
>TRBJ1-1|once|NA|TRBV14
CASSQELKGTEAFF
TGTGCCAGCAGCCAGGAGTTAAAGGGGACTGAAGCTTTCTTT
>TRBJ2-2|NA|NA|TRBV5-3
CARSPGGLTGIAAGELFF
TGTGCCAGAAGCCCCGGGGGCCTAACAGGGATTGCCGCCGGGGAGCTGTTTTTT
>TRBJ1-5|NA|NA|TRBV7-2
CASSPQTDSNQPQHF
TGTGCCAGCAGCCCGCAGACAGATAGCAATCAGCCCCAGCATTTT
>TRBJ1-5|NA|TRBD1|TRBV10-2
CASSGQGSNNQPQHF
TGCGCCAGCAGTGGACAGGGGTCCAACAATCAGCCCCAGCATTTT
>TRBJ1-3|once|NA|TRBV6-4
CASSDNLTTRNTIYF
TGTGCCAGCAGTGACAATCTTACAACACGAAACACCATATATTTT
>TRBJ1-1|NA|NA|TRBV7-2
CASSRAGGTEAFF
TGTGCCAGCAGCCGGGCGGGGGGTACTGAAGCTTTCTTT
>TRBJ1-1|few|NA|TRBV27
CASSENGRRPTEAFF
TGTGCCAGCAGTGAAAATGGCAGGAGGCCAACTGAAGCTTTCTTT
>TRBJ2-3|few|NA|TRBV20-1
CSARRSGLFTDTQYF
TGCAGTGCTAGAAGGTCCGGACTCTTCACAGATACGCAGTATTTT